A single sample gave rise to the 21 T cell receptor beta chains below, sequenced in a study of cytomegalovirus exposure and HLA in healthy donors. A multiplex PCR was run with 60 Vbeta primers and 13 Jbeta primers. Assay: immunoSEQ multiplex PCR; the TCRdb copy retains only in-frame clones and omits some. The sample lists roughly 110,000 clones, 60% to 75% seen once, with around 2.6% in the top ten. The sequenced sample was PBMCs. These receptors were taken from a male donor in good health and CMV-seropositive.

The rearrangement uses TRBV6-5 and TRBJ2-5, with 10 bases matching TRBD2. Looked up from germline, CDR1 is MNHEY and CDR2 is SVGAGI. Trimming removed 7 bases from V and 5 bases from J; junction bases left unmatched: 4. The CDR3 has 13 residues. The CDR3 sequence is CASKLAGAETQYF. CDR3 sequence (DNA): TGTGCCAGCAAGCTAGCGGGAGCCGAGACCCAGTACTTC.

V gene TRBV5-4 combines with J gene TRBJ2-7, with 10 bases aligning to TRBD1. CDR1 and CDR2 from the germline V gene are SGHNT and YYREEE (reference sequence). CDR3 length equals 16 residues. The V segment lost 5 bases and the J segment 7 bases; nucleotides outside the gene matches: 15. The CDR3 nucleotides read TGTGCCAGCAGAATTGGGCGGACAGGGGGGAGTTCGGAGCAGTACTTC. This sequence encodes CASRIGRTGGSSEQYF.

In regard to this clone: One junction end disagrees with the germline gene, perhaps due to a read error. This sequence joins TRBV15 and TRBJ1-1; D unclear. The CDR3 has 13 residues. CDR1 and CDR2 (germline): LNHNV, YYDKDF (reference sequence). The DNA for the CDR3 is TGTGCCACCGGATCGTTACAGAACCCTGAAGCTTTCTTT. Encoded protein: CATGSLQNPEAFF.

The rearrangement links TRBV5-1 to TRBJ2-5, with TRBD2 matching 14 bases. CDR1 and CDR2 from the germline V gene are SGHRS and YFSETQ. This CDR3 spans 18 amino acids. V trimming: 6 bases; J trimming: 2 bases; junction bases outside the gene matches: 12. This chain's CDR3 is CASTGTSGRGDLQETQYF. The CDR3 DNA reads as TGCGCCAGCACAGGGACTAGCGGGAGAGGGGATTTACAAGAGACCCAGTACTTC.

The chain recombines TRBV5-4 with TRBJ2-1, with 8 bases lining up with TRBD2. CDR1 and CDR2 from the germline V gene are SGHNT and YYREEE (reference sequence). This CDR3 comprises 16 residues. Trimming cost V 4 bases and J 2 bases; bases outside gene matches: 8. CDR3 sequence: CASSRGAGGPYNEQFF. The CDR3 DNA sequence: TGTGCCAGCAGCAGGGGGGCGGGAGGCCCCTACAATGAGCAGTTCTTC.

This chain joins TRBV7-6 and TRBJ2-7; 8 nucleotides align to TRBD1. The ends lost 5 bases at V and 3 bases at J; junction bases unmatched: 9. This CDR3 is 15 amino acids long. Germline lookup yields CDR1 SGHVS and CDR2 FNYEAQ. This chain's CDR3 is CASSGTGGYRYEQYF. The DNA of the CDR3 is TGTGCCAGCAGCGGAACAGGGGGATATCGCTACGAGCAGTACTTC.

The V call is TRBV9, the J call TRBJ1-2; 7 nucleotides agree with TRBD1. After removal of 7 bases from V and 1 base from J, the junction contained 4 bases not matched to a gene. The CDR3 totals 13 residues. Germline V gene lookup returns CDR1 SGDLS and CDR2 YYNGEE. CDR3 amino acids: CASSQGGNYGYTF. The CDR3 bases are TGTGCCAGCTCCCAGGGGGGTAACTATGGCTACACCTTC. The whole variable domain, remainder taken from reference TRBV9 and TRBJ1-2, is DSGVTQTPKHLITATGQRVTLRCSPRSGDLSVYWYQQSLDQGLQFLIQYYNGEERAKGNILERFSAQQFPDLHSELNLSSLELGDSALYFCASSQGGNYGYTFGSGTRLTVV.

The genes are TRBV30 and TRBJ2-4; D perhaps matches TRBD2 (5 bases). The germline gives CDR1 GTSNPN, CDR2 SVGIG (reference sequence). V lost 4 bases to trimming and J lost 0 bases, with 10 bases between them. This CDR3 region has 14 residues. CDR3 nucleotide sequence: TGTGCCTGGAAGGCGGGCTTAGCCAAAAACATTCAGTACTTC. The encoded protein is CAWKAGLAKNIQYF. Filled out from reference TRBV30 and TRBJ2-4, the complete variable domain reads SQTIHQWPATLVQPVGSPLSLECTVEGTSNPNLYWYRQAAGRGLQLLFYSVGIGQISSEVPQNLSASRPQDRQFILSSKKLLLSDSGFYLCAWKAGLAKNIQYFGAGTRLSVL.

The gene calls are TRBV5-6 and TRBJ2-7; D is undetermined. Trimming removed 4 bases at V and 3 bases at J, with 11 bases between. The CDR3 loop spans 13 amino acids. The germline gives CDR1 SGHDT, CDR2 YYEEEE. CDR3 coding DNA: TGTGCCAGCAGCCGACGACTGATCTACGAGCAGTACTTC. Residues: CASSRRLIYEQYF. Complete variable domain (other parts from reference TRBV5-6 and TRBJ2-7): DAGVTQSPTHLIKTRGQQVTLRCSPKSGHDTVSWYQQALGQGPQFIFQYYEEEERQRGNFPDRFSGHQFPNYSSELNVNALLLGDSALYLCASSRRLIYEQYFGPGTRLTVT.

In nucleotides, the CDR3 is TGTGCCAGTAGTACTATCGGGACAGCTAACTATGGCTACACCTTC. Encoded protein: CASSTIGTANYGYTF. The gene calls are TRBV19 and TRBJ1-2; 7 nucleotides agree with TRBD1. This CDR3 comprises 15 residues. Germline loops: CDR1 LNHDA, CDR2 SQIVND (reference sequence). Losses at the gene ends were 4 bases for V and 0 bases for J; bases not matched to a gene: 5.

This clone was found a few times. CDR3 sequence reads: CASSLQGFSGYTF. DNA of the CDR3: TGTGCCAGCAGTTTACAGGGGTTCTCTGGCTACACCTTC. The V and J genes are TRBV28 and TRBJ1-2, with a tentative D call TRBD1 (6 bases). Germline lookup yields CDR1 MDHEN and CDR2 SYDVKM. V lost 2 bases and J 7 bases, leaving 11 bases between the germline ends. This CDR3 has 13 residues.

The J gene is TRBJ2-7, the V gene TRBV2; perhaps TRBD2 as D (6 bases). CDR3 length: 14 residues. Between the trimmed V and J ends, which lost 10 bases and 2 bases, there was a span of 18 bases. Germline V CDR1 and CDR2: SNHLY, FYNNEI. CDR3 bases: TGTGCCACCAAGGTGAGGACTACCACCTACGAGCAGTACTTC. Translated, it gives CATKVRTTTYEQYF.

This clone was observed a few times. The V call is TRBV4-3, the J call TRBJ2-6; 10 bases map to TRBD2. Germline-derived CDR1 and CDR2 are LGHNA and YSLEER. The CDR3 is made up of 17 amino acids. The junction had 3 bases not matched to a gene; V was cut back by 1 base and J by 3 bases. CDR3 residues: CASSQVAGGYGANVLTF. The CDR3 region has the DNA TGCGCCAGCAGCCAAGTAGCGGGAGGATATGGGGCCAACGTCCTGACTTTC.

This chain's CDR3 is CAWMAGASYEQYF. The CDR3 DNA sequence: TGTGCCTGGATGGCGGGGGCCTCCTACGAGCAGTACTTC. V usage is TRBV30 and J usage is TRBJ2-7, with D perhaps matching TRBD2 (7 bases). This CDR3 comprises 13 residues. V lost 4 bases to trimming and J lost 0 bases, with 10 bases between them. Germline-derived CDR1 and CDR2 are GTSNPN and SVGIG (reference sequence).

The chain combines TRBV4-2 with TRBJ2-3; 10 bases map to TRBD2. V was pared by 0 bases and J by 4 bases, with 4 bases of the junction left unmatched. This CDR3 region has 16 residues. Germline-derived CDR1 and CDR2 are LGHNA and YNFKEQ. CDR3 nucleotides: TGTGCCAGCAGCCAAGATCAGCGGGGGGGCCCAGATACGCAGTATTTT. Translation: CASSQDQRGGPDTQYF.

This sequence joins TRBV9 and TRBJ2-3; 8 bases are a match to TRBD2. The CDR3 sequence is 16 residues long. V dropped 6 bases and J dropped 5; count of bases not matched to a gene: 14. The germline gives CDR1 SGDLS, CDR2 YYNGEE. The CDR3 loop reads CASNNPGGEAEDTQYF. In DNA form, the CDR3 reads TGTGCCAGCAATAACCCGGGGGGGGAAGCGGAAGATACGCAGTATTTT.

Here the CDR3 reads CASSNRQQSNYGYTF. Written as DNA, the CDR3 is TGTGCCAGTAGTAACCGACAGCAATCTAACTATGGCTACACCTTC. V gene TRBV19 combines with J gene TRBJ1-2; the D gene is possibly TRBD1 (5 bases). Deletions cut 4 bases from V and 0 bases from J, with 12 bases between. Germline assignment: CDR1 LNHDA and CDR2 SQIVND (reference sequence). This CDR3 comprises 15 residues.

The V gene is TRBV4-2, the J gene TRBJ2-1; 10 bases align to TRBD2. From germline, CDR1 is LGHNA and CDR2 YNFKEQ. J gave up 6 bases and V 0 bases, and 17 bases lay outside the gene matches. CDR3 size: 20 residues. CDR3 nucleotides: TGTGCCAGCAGCCAAGATCCCGAGTCCCTCGAGCTAGCGGGAGTCAATGAGCAGTTCTTC. Encoded protein: CASSQDPESLELAGVNEQFF.

This clone was counted a few times. This sequence joins TRBV7-2 and TRBJ2-7; D perhaps matches TRBD2 (5 bases). Trimming took off 1 base at V and 9 bases at J, with 13 bases between the two ends. Germline V gives CDR1 SGHTA, CDR2 FQGNSA. The length of the CDR3 is 13 residues. The CDR3 sequence is CASSLGYSAGQYF. CDR3 bases: TGTGCCAGCAGCTTAGGATACAGCGCGGGGCAGTACTTC.

The chain employs TRBV7-3 and TRBJ2-7; 9 nucleotides align to TRBD2. This CDR3 has 16 amino acids. With V trimmed by 2 bases and J by 2 bases, 7 bases remained unmatched. The germline V gene has CDR1 SGHTA and CDR2 FQGTGA. Written as DNA, the CDR3 is TGTGCCAGCAGCTTATCCCGGACTAGCGCGACCTACGAGCAGTACTTC. This sequence encodes CASSLSRTSATYEQYF.

The V and J genes are TRBV6-1 and TRBJ1-2; D ambiguous. The CDR3 sequence is 14 residues long. The V gene lost 1 base and the J gene lost 8 bases, with 14 bases spanning the gap. The germline CDR1 and CDR2 sequences are MNHNS and SASEGT. CDR3 in amino acids: CASSEGLSRWGYTF. In nucleotides, the CDR3 is TGTGCCAGCAGTGAAGGTCTAAGCCGGTGGGGCTACACCTTC.